This is a list of T cell receptor beta chains from one sample in a study of immune evolution from preneoplasia to lung adenocarcinoma. Generated by immunoSEQ multiplex PCR, the TCRdb table keeps only in-frame clones and is missing some. The sample consists of around 10,000 clones, 60% to 85% of them appearing once. The source material was FFPE minimally invasive lung adenocarcinoma tissue. The receptors come from a person aged 55-80 years with lung adenocarcinoma. Each CDR3 is given with its conserved first and last residue. The order of the fields is D gene, clone size, V gene, J gene, CDR3 protein, CDR3 DNA. The D gene is left open where the match is weak. Expanded clones get a size class; other rows say once, few or many, or leave the size out.

TRBD1	.	TRBV9	TRBJ2-7	CASSVGASSTGGSYEQYF	TGTGCCAGCAGCGTAGGGGCTTCGTCCACAGGGGGGTCCTACGAGCAGTACTTC
TRBD1	.	TRBV6-6	TRBJ1-4	CASSRDRGGEKLFF	TGTGCCAGCAGTAGAGACAGGGGTGGTGAAAAACTGTTTTTT
TRBD1	.	TRBV30	TRBJ2-7	CACFGDRVAEQYF	TGTGCCTGTTTTGGGGACAGGGTAGCGGAGCAGTACTTC
.	.	TRBV9	TRBJ2-1	CASSVDSSPGTINEQFF	TGTGCCAGCAGCGTAGATTCCTCCCCCGGGACAATTAATGAGCAGTTCTTC
TRBD1	.	TRBV28	TRBJ2-7	CASSWDRGRSYEQYF	TGTGCCAGCAGCTGGGACAGGGGGCGATCCTACGAGCAGTACTTC
.	.	TRBV21-1	TRBJ1-3	CASSPDRGQFPSGNTIYF	TGTGCCAGCAGTCCGGACAGGGGGCAATTTCCGTCTGGAAACACCATATATTTT
.	.	TRBV4-1	TRBJ1-2	CASSQANGYTF	TGCGCCAGCAGCCAAGCAAACGGCTACACCTTC
.	.	TRBV7-9	TRBJ2-7	CASSFGGLLYEQYF	TGTGCCAGCAGCTTCGGAGGGCTCCTATACGAGCAGTACTTC
TRBD1	.	TRBV18	TRBJ1-4	CASSPGQGEKLFF	TGTGCCAGCTCACCGGGACAGGGTGAAAAACTGTTTTTT
TRBD1	few	TRBV9	TRBJ1-3	CASSVGGDRYSGNTIYF	TGTGCCAGCAGCGTAGGTGGGGACAGGTACTCTGGAAACACCATATATTTT
TRBD1	.	TRBV7-3	TRBJ1-3	CASSATGGFAGNTIYF	TGTGCCAGCAGCGCAACAGGGGGCTTTGCTGGAAACACCATATATTTT
.	.	TRBV5-1	TRBJ2-1	CASSLAGRGGGDEQFF	TGCGCCAGCAGCTTGGCCGGGAGAGGGGGCGGCGATGAGCAGTTCTTC
.	.	TRBV11-2	TRBJ1-2	CASSLDRGSYGYTF	TGTGCCAGCAGCTTAGACAGGGGTAGCTATGGCTACACCTTC
.	.	TRBV11-2	TRBJ2-7	CASTGTVLYEQYF	TGTGCCAGCACCGGGACGGTCCTCTACGAGCAGTACTTC
TRBD2	.	TRBV30	TRBJ2-3	CAWSGLAGGADTQYF	TGTGCCTGGAGTGGACTAGCGGGTGGGGCAGATACGCAGTATTTT
.	.	TRBV18	TRBJ1-1	CASTRGVRTEAFF	TGTGCCAGCACCCGAGGGGTCCGGACTGAAGCTTTCTTT
TRBD2	.	TRBV5-4	TRBJ2-5	CASSYGLAQETQYF	TGTGCCAGCAGCTATGGACTAGCACAAGAGACCCAGTACTTC
.	.	TRBV19	TRBJ2-6	CASSIEGTALISGANVLTF	TGTGCCAGTAGTATAGAAGGGACGGCGCTTATCTCTGGGGCCAACGTCCTGACTTTC
.	.	TRBV10-3	TRBJ2-7	CATRGSYEQYF	TGTGCCACGAGAGGGTCCTACGAGCAGTACTTC
.	few	TRBV7-2	TRBJ1-5	CASSLVAGGDQPQHF	TGTGCCAGCAGCTTAGTTGCCGGGGGCGATCAGCCCCAGCATTTT
.	.	TRBV27	TRBJ1-2	CASRRTANYGYTF	TGTGCCAGCCGGAGGACAGCTAACTATGGCTACACCTTC
.	.	TRBV4-1	TRBJ1-6	CASSQASQTASNSPLHF	TGCGCCAGCAGCCAAGCGTCCCAAACAGCCAGCAATTCACCCCTCCACTTT
TRBD2	.	TRBV4-1	TRBJ2-3	CASSQDGAGGLTDTQYF	TGCGCCAGCAGCCAAGATGGCGCGGGGGGGCTGACAGATACGCAGTATTTT
.	few	TRBV12-5	TRBJ2-7	CASAGTSSFREQYF	TGTGCTAGCGCCGGGACGTCGTCCTTTCGCGAGCAGTACTTC
.	.	TRBV10-1	TRBJ2-2	CASSQSGGPGELFF	TGCGCCAGCAGCCAGAGCGGAGGTCCCGGGGAGCTGTTTTTT
TRBD2	.	TRBV28	TRBJ2-3	CASSFSFPTSGGPPSTDTQYF	TGTGCCAGCAGTTTCTCCTTCCCAACTAGCGGGGGGCCCCCTAGCACAGATACGCAGTATTTT